One sample yielded the 24 T cell receptor beta chains listed below, sequenced in a study of shared clonotypes between healthy human individuals. The protocol was immunoSEQ multiplex PCR, while the TCRdb copy is restricted to in-frame clones and leaves out a portion. Of some 2.1 million clones listed, 85% to 95% are singletons. Naive CD8 isolation took CD45RO-negative cells positively selected for CCR7 and excluded terminally differentiated effector memory CD45RA+ cells. Material for sequencing was naive CD8+ T cells from PBMCs. These receptors all stem from a man aged 18 to 29 in good health. Some clones in this sample may be carry-over from other donors' samples.

This sequence joins TRBV28 and TRBJ2-1; D not resolved. Germline V gene sequence: CDR1 MDHEN, CDR2 SYDVKM. This CDR3 is built from 15 residues. V gave up 2 bases and J gave up 1 base, with 9 bases separating them. CDR3 loop: CASSLRYRSYNEQFF. The DNA for the CDR3 is TGTGCCAGCAGTTTAAGGTACCGATCCTACAATGAGCAGTTCTTC.

This clone was seen once. Other DNA sequences of this sample code for an identical CDR3. The chain joins TRBV11-2 to TRBJ2-7; D is undetermined. Germline V gene lookup returns CDR1 SGHAT and CDR2 FQNNGV. The CDR3 length is 15 residues. Trimming shortened V by 3 bases and J by 0 bases, and 12 bases separated the two germline ends. CDR3 amino acids: CASSFGYGSSYEQYF. In DNA, the CDR3 is TGTGCCAGCAGCTTTGGGTATGGCAGCTCCTACGAGCAGTACTTC. The whole variable domain, remainder taken from reference TRBV11-2 and TRBJ2-7, is EAGVAQSPRYKIIEKRQSVAFWCNPISGHATLYWYQQILGQGPKLLIQFQNNGVVDDSQLPKDRFSAERLKGVDSTLKIQPAKLEDSAVYLCASSFGYGSSYEQYFGPGTRLTVT.

On this clone itself: Other nucleotide sequences in the sample specify the same CDR3. The J gene is TRBJ2-7, the V gene TRBV19; 7 positions agree with TRBD2. V lost 4 bases and J lost 2; bases outside the gene matches: 5. The CDR3 loop spans 14 amino acids. CDR1 is LNHDA, CDR2 SQIVND, per germline (reference sequence). CDR3 region: CASSTGLGAYEQYF. CDR3 coding DNA: TGTGCCAGTAGTACCGGACTAGGGGCCTACGAGCAGTACTTC.

DNA for the CDR3: TGTGCCATCAGAGGGACCCTGGGTGCAGATACGCAGTATTTT. Translation gives CAIRGTLGADTQYF. This rearrangement joins TRBV10-3 to TRBJ2-3; D may be TRBD1 or TRBD2 (5 bases each). The CDR3 covers 14 residues. With 6 bases removed from V and 4 bases from J, the gap between germline ends came to 14 bases. In germline, CDR1 is ENHRY, CDR2 SYGVKD.

This rearrangement joins TRBV13 to TRBJ2-1; D call uncertain. V was trimmed by 6 bases and J by 5 bases, leaving 11 bases between them. The germline V gene encodes CDR1 PRHDT and CDR2 FYEKMQ (reference sequence). The CDR3 totals 13 residues. The CDR3 DNA reads as TGTGCCAGCAGAGACACTATGAACAATGAGCAGTTCTTC. This codes for CASRDTMNNEQFF.

The CDR3 region has the DNA TGTGCCACCGGGACCGACCTAGCGGGAGACTACTACGAGCAGTACTTC. Encoded protein: CATGTDLAGDYYEQYF. The gene calls are TRBV10-3 and TRBJ2-7, with 10 positions matching TRBD2. The length of the CDR3 is 16 residues. V shed 10 bases, J shed 3 bases, and the junction held 15 bases outside the gene matches. CDR1 is ENHRY, CDR2 SYGVKD, per germline.

V is TRBV29-1 and J is TRBJ2-1, with 7 bases identical to TRBD2. The CDR3 runs to 15 residues. With 1 base clipped from V and 0 bases from J, the junction kept 3 bases outside the gene matches. The germline gives CDR1 SQVTM, CDR2 ANQGSEA. CDR3 DNA: TGCAGCGTTGAAGGCACGGGAGGCTCCTACAATGAGCAGTTCTTC. Protein: CSVEGTGGSYNEQFF.

The rearrangement links TRBV6-4 to TRBJ2-1; 13 bases line up with TRBD2. The germline CDR1 and CDR2 sequences are MRHNA and SNTAGT. The CDR3 has 16 amino acids. The V segment lost 4 bases and the J segment 0 bases; nucleotides outside the gene matches: 0. The CDR3 DNA reads TGTGCCAGCAGTGGGACTAGCGGGAGCTCCTACAATGAGCAGTTCTTC. This codes for CASSGTSGSSYNEQFF.

This clone was seen only once. The chain links TRBV9 to TRBJ1-2; D perhaps matches TRBD1 (6 bases). Germline V gene sequence: CDR1 SGDLS, CDR2 YYNGEE. The CDR3 runs to 16 residues. The germline V and J ends were trimmed by 0 bases and 2 bases, with 14 bases remaining between them. CDR3 region: CASSVARGGRNYGYTF. CDR3 bases: TGTGCCAGCAGCGTAGCAAGGGGGGGACGGAACTATGGCTACACCTTC.

The chain couples TRBV7-9 to TRBJ2-1, with 7 bases aligning to TRBD2. Germline loops: CDR1 SEHNR, CDR2 FQNEAQ (reference sequence). There are 13 residues in the CDR3. The V gene end was trimmed by 11 bases and the J gene end by 5 bases; junction bases not matched to a gene: 9. CDR3 DNA sequence: TGTGCCTTAAGACTAGCATCTGACAATGAGCAGTTCTTC. It is translated as CALRLASDNEQFF.

The chain combines TRBV27 with TRBJ2-7, with D perhaps assigned TRBD1 or TRBD2 (5 bases each). Trimming stripped 6 bases from V and 0 bases from J, with 15 bases between. This CDR3 contains 15 residues. Germline loops: CDR1 MNHEY, CDR2 SMNVEV (reference sequence). CDR3 nucleotides: TGTGCCAGCAGATCCGTTGGGACCGGCTCCTACGAGCAGTACTTC. Translated, it gives CASRSVGTGSYEQYF.

In this sample, this clone turned up once. V usage is TRBV28 and J usage is TRBJ1-2, with 7 positions matching TRBD1. V lost 5 bases, J lost 7 bases, and 16 bases stayed unmatched. The germline V gene has CDR1 MDHEN and CDR2 SYDVKM. This CDR3 is 16 amino acids long. In DNA, the CDR3 is TGTGCCAGCAGTGCCACCGGGACAGCTATTTTGGGTGGCTACACCTTC. It is translated as CASSATGTAILGGYTF.

This clone showed up just a few times. This is likely a read error, given that the CDR3 carries no conserved phenylalanine or tryptophan at its end. Because the CDR3's place on the DNA is in doubt, the DNA is left out and the CDR3 is given as listed by TCRdb. The CDR3 sequence: CASSKGGQGRL. The chain carries TRBV21-1 and TRBJ1-2; the table's D call, TRBD1, was not checked against the DNA. TRBV21-1 corresponds to a pseudogene. Inclusive of both ends, the CDR3 amounts to 11 amino acids.

The CDR3, as DNA: TGCGCCAGCAGCCACAGGGCGGGGTATGGCTACACCTTC. Encoded protein: CASSHRAGYGYTF. The rearrangement joins TRBV4-1 to TRBJ1-2; tentatively, D is TRBD1 (5 bases). This CDR3 region has 13 residues. Per the germline V gene, CDR1 is MGHRA and CDR2 is YSYEKL. V was trimmed by 3 bases and J by 5 bases, leaving 10 bases between them.

The chain links TRBV11-2 to TRBJ2-1; 7 positions agree with TRBD1. This CDR3 spans 16 amino acids. V shed 5 bases, J shed 5 bases, and the junction held 12 bases outside the gene matches. Per the germline V gene, CDR1 is SGHAT and CDR2 is FQNNGV. CDR3 region: CASSTRPGQLNNEQFF. In DNA form, the CDR3 reads TGTGCCAGCAGCACCCGTCCGGGACAGCTTAACAATGAGCAGTTCTTC.

The J gene is TRBJ2-7, the V gene TRBV30; D is possibly TRBD1 or TRBD2 (5 bases each). The germline V gene encodes CDR1 GTSNPN and CDR2 SVGIG (reference sequence). V was pared by 1 base and J by 3 bases, with 16 bases between. This CDR3 contains 15 residues. The CDR3 DNA reads as TGTGCCTGGAGTGACCGAACAGGAGGTGGCTACGAGCAGTACTTC. Translating it yields CAWSDRTGGGYEQYF.

The chain employs TRBV9 and TRBJ2-5, with 8 nucleotides matching TRBD1. The CDR3 spans 15 residues. The germline gives CDR1 SGDLS, CDR2 YYNGEE. J was trimmed by 6 bases and V by 4 bases; bases with no gene match: 11. The CDR3, as DNA: TGTGCCAGCAGCCCCCTGGATCAGGGGGCAAAGACCCAGTACTTC. As protein: CASSPLDQGAKTQYF.

As concerns this clone: This sample also contains other DNA sequences that code for the same CDR3. The rearrangement joins TRBV9 to TRBJ2-5, with 7 bases lining up with TRBD2. Germline V lookup: CDR1 SGDLS, CDR2 YYNGEE. After removal of 2 bases from V and 2 bases from J, the junction contained 6 bases not matched to a gene. There are 15 residues in the CDR3. The CDR3 sequence is CASSVGGSGQETQYF. The CDR3 DNA follows: TGTGCCAGCAGCGTCGGCGGGAGTGGGCAAGAGACCCAGTACTTC.

In this sample, this clone turned up once. The V gene is TRBV11-2, the J gene TRBJ2-2; 8 bases line up with TRBD2. Germline trimming cut 5 bases from V and 8 bases from J; bases unmatched to any gene: 7. Germline CDR1 reads SGHAT; CDR2 reads FQNNGV. The CDR3 contains 14 residues. CDR3 in DNA: TGTGCCAGCAGCCCTCATAGCGGGAAAGGGGAGCTGTTTTTT. Amino acids: CASSPHSGKGELFF.

In DNA form, the CDR3 reads TGCAGCGTTTTTGCGGACGGGGAGCTGTTTTTT. Protein product: CSVFADGELFF. The rearrangement uses TRBV29-1 and TRBJ2-2; no definite D call. V dropped 5 bases and J dropped 7 bases, with 8 bases sitting between them. Germline values: CDR1 SQVTM, CDR2 ANQGSEA. The CDR3 spans 11 residues.

The J gene is TRBJ1-5, the V gene TRBV9; 8 nucleotides agree with TRBD1. J was trimmed by 5 bases and V by 4 bases; bases with no gene match: 8. This CDR3 is 15 amino acids long. CDR1 and CDR2 (germline): SGDLS, YYNGEE. The CDR3 nucleotides are TGTGCCAGCAGCCCAGGGGGCTACGACCATCAGCCCCAGCATTTT. Protein: CASSPGGYDHQPQHF.

The V and J genes are TRBV9 and TRBJ2-3, with a weak D call TRBD2 (6 bases). The CDR3 loop spans 17 amino acids. Germline V CDR1 and CDR2: SGDLS, YYNGEE. The V end lost 4 bases, the J end lost 2 bases, and 20 bases lay between the germline ends. CDR3 sequence: CASSPRDVRGYTDTQYF. DNA for the CDR3: TGTGCCAGCAGCCCCCGTGACGTGCGGGGCTACACAGATACGCAGTATTTT.

V is TRBV6-5 and J is TRBJ2-3; no definite D call. Germline CDR1 MNHEY, CDR2 SVGAGI. V gave up 4 bases and J gave up 2 bases, with 10 bases separating them. The CDR3 is 14 amino acids. DNA of the CDR3: TGTGCCAGCAGTTCCTCCTTGTACACAGATACGCAGTATTTT. This codes for CASSSSLYTDTQYF.

This clone appeared once. The V call is TRBV4-1, the J call TRBJ1-1; tentatively, D is TRBD1 (6 bases). This CDR3 is 18 amino acids long. Germline assignment: CDR1 MGHRA and CDR2 YSYEKL. V dropped 4 bases and J dropped 5 bases, with 26 bases sitting between them. CDR3 protein: CASSPLFGTPISLTEAFF. For the CDR3, the DNA is TGCGCCAGCAGCCCCCTGTTTGGGACACCCATATCGTTGACTGAAGCTTTCTTT.